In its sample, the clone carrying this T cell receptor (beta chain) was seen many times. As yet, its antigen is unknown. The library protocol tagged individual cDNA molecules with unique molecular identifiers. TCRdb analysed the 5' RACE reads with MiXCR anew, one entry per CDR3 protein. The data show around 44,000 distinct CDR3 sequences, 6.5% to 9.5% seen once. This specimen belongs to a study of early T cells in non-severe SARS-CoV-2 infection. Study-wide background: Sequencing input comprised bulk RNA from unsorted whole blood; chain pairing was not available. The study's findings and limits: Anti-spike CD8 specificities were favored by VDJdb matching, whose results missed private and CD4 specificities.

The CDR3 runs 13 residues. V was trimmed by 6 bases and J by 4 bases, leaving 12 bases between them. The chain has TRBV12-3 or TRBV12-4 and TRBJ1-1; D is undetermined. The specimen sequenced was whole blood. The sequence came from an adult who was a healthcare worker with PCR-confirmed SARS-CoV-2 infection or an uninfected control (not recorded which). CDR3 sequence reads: CASSLVVGTEAFF. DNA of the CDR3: TGTGCCAGCAGCCTAGTGGTGGGCACTGAAGCTTTCTTT.